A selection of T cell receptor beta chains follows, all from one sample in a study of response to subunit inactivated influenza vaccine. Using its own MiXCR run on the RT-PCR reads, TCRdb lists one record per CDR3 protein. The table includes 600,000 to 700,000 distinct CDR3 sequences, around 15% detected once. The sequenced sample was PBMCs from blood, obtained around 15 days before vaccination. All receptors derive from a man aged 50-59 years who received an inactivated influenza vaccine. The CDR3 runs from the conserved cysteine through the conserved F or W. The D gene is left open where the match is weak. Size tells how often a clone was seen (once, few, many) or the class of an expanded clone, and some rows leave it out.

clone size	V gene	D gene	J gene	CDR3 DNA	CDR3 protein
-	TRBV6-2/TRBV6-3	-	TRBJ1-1	TGTGCCAGCAGTTCCCCATTCGGGCGGAACACTGAAGCTTTCTTT	CASSSPFGRNTEAFF
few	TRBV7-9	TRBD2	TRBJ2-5	TGTGCCAGCAGCTTGATGTTAGCGGGAGGTAGCGAGACCCAGTACTTC	CASSLMLAGGSETQYF
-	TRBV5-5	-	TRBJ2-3	TGTGCCAGCAGCTTGGCCTGGGGACATGGCACAGATACGCAGTATTTT	CASSLAWGHGTDTQYF
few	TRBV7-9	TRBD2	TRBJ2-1	TGTGCCAGCAGCCCCCCAAGCGGGGCCATTCACAATGAGCAGTTCTTC	CASSPPSGAIHNEQFF
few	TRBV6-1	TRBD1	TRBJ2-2	TGTGCCAGCAGTAATTGGGGACAGCAGATCTTAGGCACCGGGGAGCTGTTTTTT	CASSNWGQQILGTGELFF
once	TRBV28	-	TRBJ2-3	TGTGCCAGCAGGGTTAGCGGCACAGATACGCAGTATTTT	CASRVSGTDTQYF
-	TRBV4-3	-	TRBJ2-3	TGCGCCAGCAGCCAGGGGCCCGCTCCCACAGATACGCAGTATTTT	CASSQGPAPTDTQYF
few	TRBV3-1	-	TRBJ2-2	TGTGCCAGCAGCCTGCGGAGGACCGGGGAGCTGTTTTTT	CASSLRRTGELFF
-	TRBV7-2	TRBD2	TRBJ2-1	TGTGCCAGCAGCTTAGTGGTAGCGGGGGGATACAATGAGCAGTTCTTC	CASSLVVAGGYNEQFF
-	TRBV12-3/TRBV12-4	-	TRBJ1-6	TGTGCCAGCAGACAAGCGGGACGGTCTCCACCCCTCCACTTT	CASRQAGRSPPLHF
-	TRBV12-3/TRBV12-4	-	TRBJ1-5	TGTGCCAGCACTGGACTGGATCAGCCCCAGCATTTT	CASTGLDQPQHF
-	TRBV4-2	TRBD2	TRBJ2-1	TGTGCCAGCAGCCAAGATCTAGCGGGAAAATACAATGAGCAGTTCTTC	CASSQDLAGKYNEQFF
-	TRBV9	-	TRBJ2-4	TGTGCCAGCAGCCCGTCCGGGACTCCCAAAAACATTCAGTACTTC	CASSPSGTPKNIQYF
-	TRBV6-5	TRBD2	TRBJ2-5	TGTGCCAGCAGTTACTCTCTAGCGGGGGTACCATCCGAGACCCAGTACTTC	CASSYSLAGVPSETQYF
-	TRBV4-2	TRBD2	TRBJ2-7	TGTGCCAGCAGCCAAGAGAGGGCTAGCGGGACGTCCGCCTACGAGCAGTACTTC	CASSQERASGTSAYEQYF